This T cell receptor beta chain stems from a study of identical twins. Template switching introduced a universal primer site, and the cDNA bore unique molecular identifiers. One entry per CDR3 protein results from TCRdb running MiXCR on the 5' RACE reads. This table has 1.5 million to 2 million distinct CDR3 sequences, 32% appearing once. Germline V CDR1 and CDR2: SGDLS, YYNGEE. V gave up 2 bases and J gave up 6 bases, with 15 bases separating them. This CDR3 contains 15 residues. Regarding this clonotype: Its antigen is still unknown.

Every sampled donor was Caucasian and healthy. Study observations and caveats: Among beta out-of-frame sequences, excess sharing between twins appeared weaker. Findings depended on cross-sectional statistics rather than tracking the same donors.

This chain links TRBV9 with TRBJ2-1; the D is unclear. The source is a newborn girl in good health. Material for sequencing was cord blood. The chain's CDR3 is CASSVMGSGVNEQFF. CDR3 DNA sequence: TGTGCCAGCAGCGTTATGGGTAGTGGAGTCAATGAGCAGTTCTTC.